This T cell receptor (beta chain) was identified during a study of shared clonotypes between healthy human individuals. Per germline, CDR1 SGHNT and CDR2 YENEEA. Trimming removed 5 bases at V and 2 bases at J, with 14 bases between. The CDR3 has 15 amino acids. Under the authors' procedure: Quality scores were absent from the junction-only immunoSEQ sequences, so filtering differed. TCRdb's copy holds only in-frame clones and misses some; the assay was immunoSEQ multiplex PCR. Clone size and the V and J calls come from that table; the DNA yielded D and trimming. Counted here are 470,000 or so clones, 81% occurring once; the ten biggest clones make up about 13%. About 90 million PBMCs per unsorted sample were used for genomic DNA.

The receptor was isolated from a woman between 40 and 55 years old in good health. Some clones in this sample may be carry-over from other donors' samples. Sequencing used PBMCs. The chain links TRBV11-3 to TRBJ2-3; D is perhaps TRBD2 (6 bases). For the CDR3, the DNA is TGTGCCAGCAGCCTTGGCGGGGCCCACACAGATACGCAGTATTTT. Amino acid sequence: CASSLGGAHTDTQYF.